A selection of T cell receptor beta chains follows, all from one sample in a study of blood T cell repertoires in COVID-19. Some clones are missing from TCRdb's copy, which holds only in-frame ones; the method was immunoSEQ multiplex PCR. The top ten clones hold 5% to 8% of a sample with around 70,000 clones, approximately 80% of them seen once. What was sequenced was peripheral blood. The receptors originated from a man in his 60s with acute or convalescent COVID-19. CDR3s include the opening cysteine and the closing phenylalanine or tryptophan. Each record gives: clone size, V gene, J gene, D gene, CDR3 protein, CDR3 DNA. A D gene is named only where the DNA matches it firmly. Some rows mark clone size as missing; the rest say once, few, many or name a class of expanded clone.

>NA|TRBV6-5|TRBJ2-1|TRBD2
CASSSGRGARNEQFF
TGTGCCAGCAGCTCCGGGAGGGGGGCCAGGAATGAGCAGTTCTTC
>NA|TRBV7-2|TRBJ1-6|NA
CASTIIELSNSYNSPLHF
TGTGCCAGCACTATTATAGAGTTGTCGAACTCCTATAATTCACCCCTCCACTTT
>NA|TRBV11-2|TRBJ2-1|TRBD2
CASSLDPRTSGNEQFF
TGTGCCAGCAGCTTAGACCCCCGGACTAGTGGCAATGAGCAGTTCTTC
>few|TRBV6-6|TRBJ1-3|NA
CASRRVGGAGNTIYF
TGTGCCAGCAGGCGGGTGGGGGGGGCAGGAAACACCATATATTTT
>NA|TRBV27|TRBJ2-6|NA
CASSFRSDITSGANVLTF
TGTGCCAGCAGTTTCCGTTCAGATATCACCTCTGGGGCCAACGTCCTGACTTTC
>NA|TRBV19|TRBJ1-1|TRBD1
CASSRTGDTEAFF
TGTGCCAGTAGTCGGACAGGGGACACTGAAGCTTTCTTT
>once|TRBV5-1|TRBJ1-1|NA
CASSLATQVNTEAFF
TGCGCCAGCAGCTTGGCGACCCAGGTAAACACTGAAGCTTTCTTT
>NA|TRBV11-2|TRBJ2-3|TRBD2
CASSLGGLVSTDTQYF
TGTGCCAGCAGCTTAGGCGGACTAGTAAGCACAGATACGCAGTATTTT
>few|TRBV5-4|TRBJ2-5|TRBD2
CASSLVGGETQYF
TGTGCCAGCAGCTTGGTGGGAGGGGAGACCCAGTACTTC
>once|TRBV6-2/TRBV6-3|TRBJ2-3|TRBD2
CASSPTSGTDTQYF
TGTGCCAGCAGCCCGACTAGCGGCACAGATACGCAGTATTTT
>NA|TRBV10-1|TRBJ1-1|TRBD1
CASSDKTGDFTEAFF
TGCGCCAGCAGCGACAAGACAGGGGACTTCACTGAAGCTTTCTTT
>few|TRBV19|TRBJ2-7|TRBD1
CASSTYVTGNNSYEQYF
TGTGCCAGTAGTACCTACGTGACAGGGAACAACTCCTACGAGCAGTACTTC
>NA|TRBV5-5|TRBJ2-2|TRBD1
CASSPGQGLGGELFF
TGTGCCAGCAGCCCGGGACAGGGGTTGGGCGGGGAGCTGTTTTTT
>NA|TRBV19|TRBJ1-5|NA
CASRGREGNQPQHF
TGTGCCAGTAGAGGCAGGGAGGGCAATCAGCCCCAGCATTTT
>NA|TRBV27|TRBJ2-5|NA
CASRVQETQYF
TGTGCCAGCCGGGTGCAAGAGACCCAGTACTTC
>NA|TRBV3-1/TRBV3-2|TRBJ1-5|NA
CASSQDTGNQPQHF
TGTGCCAGCAGCCAAGATACTGGCAATCAGCCCCAGCATTTT
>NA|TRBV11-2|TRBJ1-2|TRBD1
CASSLVETGFNYGYTF
TGTGCCAGCAGCTTAGTAGAGACAGGGTTTAACTATGGCTACACCTTC
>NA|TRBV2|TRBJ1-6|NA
CASSEGVISHLNSPLHF
TGTGCCAGCAGTGAAGGTGTGATTTCACACCTTAATTCACCCCTCCACTTT
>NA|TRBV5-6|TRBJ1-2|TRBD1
CASSPQDRGLGYTF
TGTGCCAGCAGCCCCCAGGACAGGGGCCTAGGCTACACCTTC
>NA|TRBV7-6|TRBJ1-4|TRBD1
CASSAGTGGNEKLFF
TGTGCCAGCAGCGCTGGGACAGGGGGAAATGAAAAACTGTTTTTT
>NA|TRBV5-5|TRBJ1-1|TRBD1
CASSITGVDTEAFF
TGTGCCAGCAGCATTACAGGGGTTGACACTGAAGCTTTCTTT
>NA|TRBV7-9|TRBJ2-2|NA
CASTSLANTGELFF
TGTGCCAGCACCTCCCTAGCGAACACCGGGGAGCTGTTTTTT
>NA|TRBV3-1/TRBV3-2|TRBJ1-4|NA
CASSQDRTDEKLFF
TGTGCCAGCAGCCAAGATCGAACAGATGAAAAACTGTTTTTT
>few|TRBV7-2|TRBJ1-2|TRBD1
CASSLGTGTGYTF
TGTGCCAGCAGCCTCGGGACAGGGACTGGCTACACCTTC
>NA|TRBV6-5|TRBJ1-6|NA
CASSYGRRSYNSPLHF
TGTGCCAGCAGTTACGGCCGGAGGTCCTATAATTCACCCCTCCACTTT
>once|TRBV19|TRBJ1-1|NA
CASSIRDFGGTEAFF
TGTGCCAGTAGTATCCGGGATTTCGGTGGGACTGAAGCTTTCTTT
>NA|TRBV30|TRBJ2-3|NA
CAWRTRGGAPTDTQYF
TGTGCCTGGAGGACTCGAGGAGGGGCTCCCACAGATACGCAGTATTTT
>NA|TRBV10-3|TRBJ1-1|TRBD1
CAIGNRGGNTEAFF
TGTGCCATCGGCAACAGGGGGGGAAACACTGAAGCTTTCTTT
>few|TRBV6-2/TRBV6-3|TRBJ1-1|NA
CASSLGLLEAFF
TGTGCCAGCAGTTTGGGACTCCTCGAAGCTTTCTTT
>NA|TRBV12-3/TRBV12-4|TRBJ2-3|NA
CASSSVADTQYF
TGTGCCAGCAGTTCTGTCGCAGATACGCAGTATTTT
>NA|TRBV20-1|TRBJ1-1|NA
CSATLGPEAFF
TGCAGTGCCACCTTGGGGCCTGAAGCTTTCTTT
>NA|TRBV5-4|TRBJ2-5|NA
CASSLGRHQETQYF
TGTGCCAGCAGCTTGGGGAGACACCAAGAGACCCAGTACTTC
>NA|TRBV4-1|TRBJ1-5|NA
CASSREVSGNQPQHF
TGCGCCAGCAGTCGGGAGGTCTCTGGCAATCAGCCCCAGCATTTT
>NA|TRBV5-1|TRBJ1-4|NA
CASSLAGRANEKLFF
TGCGCCAGCAGCTTGGCGGGGAGGGCTAATGAAAAACTGTTTTTT
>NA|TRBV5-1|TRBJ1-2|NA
CASSLGVGANGYTF
TGCGCCAGCAGCTTAGGAGTCGGCGCAAATGGCTACACCTTC
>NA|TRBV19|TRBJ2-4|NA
CATWDSGAKNIQYF
TGCGCGACTTGGGATTCGGGGGCCAAAAACATTCAGTACTTC
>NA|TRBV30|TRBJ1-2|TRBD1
CAWAASGQPTVGYTF
TGTGCCTGGGCTGCCTCGGGACAGCCAACGGTTGGCTACACCTTC
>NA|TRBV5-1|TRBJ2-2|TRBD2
CASSPDFRLAGVVNTGELFF
TGCGCCAGCAGCCCCGACTTTAGACTAGCGGGGGTGGTAAACACCGGGGAGCTGTTTTTT
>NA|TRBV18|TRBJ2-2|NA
CASSPLRGNTGELFF
TGTGCCAGCTCACCACTGCGGGGCAACACCGGGGAGCTGTTTTTT
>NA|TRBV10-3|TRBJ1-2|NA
CAISDPARTEYNYGYTF
TGTGCCATCAGTGATCCCGCAAGGACAGAGTACAATTATGGCTACACCTTC
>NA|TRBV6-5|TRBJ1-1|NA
CASRKEPRANTEAFF
TGTGCCAGCAGAAAGGAACCCAGGGCCAACACTGAAGCTTTCTTT
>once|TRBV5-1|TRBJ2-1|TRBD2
CASSLWGLAGGQSYNEQFF
TGCGCCAGCAGCTTGTGGGGACTAGCGGGGGGTCAATCCTACAATGAGCAGTTCTTC
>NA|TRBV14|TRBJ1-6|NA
CASSPGYNSPLHF
TGTGCCAGCAGCCCAGGGTATAATTCACCCCTCCACTTT
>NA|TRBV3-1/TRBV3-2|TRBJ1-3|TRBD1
CASSHEKGQGAGNTIYF
TGTGCCAGCAGCCACGAAAAGGGACAGGGGGCGGGAAACACCATATATTTT
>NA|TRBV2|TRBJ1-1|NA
CASRTGNTEAFF
TGTGCCAGCAGGACGGGAAACACTGAAGCTTTCTTT
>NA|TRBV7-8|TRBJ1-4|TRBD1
CASSLGSQAGGNEKLFF
TGTGCCAGCAGCTTAGGCTCCCAGGCAGGGGGTAATGAAAAACTGTTTTTT
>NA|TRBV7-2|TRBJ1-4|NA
CASSRPGQHEKLFF
TGTGCCAGCAGTAGACCGGGACAACATGAAAAACTGTTTTTT
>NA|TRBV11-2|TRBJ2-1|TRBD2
CASRRWGGDSSYNEQFF
TGTGCCAGCAGACGATGGGGGGGGGACTCTTCCTACAATGAGCAGTTCTTC
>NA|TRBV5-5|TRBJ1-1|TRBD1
CASSSYTDRGEAFF
TGTGCCAGCAGCTCATACACCGACAGGGGTGAAGCTTTCTTT
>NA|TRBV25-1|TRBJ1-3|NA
CASANRFSGNTIYF
TGTGCCAGCGCTAACAGGTTCTCTGGAAACACCATATATTTT
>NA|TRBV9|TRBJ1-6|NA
CASSAGTGNNSPLHF
TGTGCCAGCAGCGCCGGCACAGGGAACAATTCACCCCTCCACTTT
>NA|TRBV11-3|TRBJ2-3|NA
CASSSGGDTQYF
TGTGCCAGCAGCTCGGGTGGGGATACGCAGTATTTT
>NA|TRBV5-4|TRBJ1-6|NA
CASSAGLDRNSPLHF
TGTGCCAGCAGCGCTGGCCTGGACAGAAATTCACCCCTCCACTTT
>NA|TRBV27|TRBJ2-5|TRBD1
CASSRRTGGQETQYF
TGTGCCAGCAGTAGAAGGACAGGGGGCCAAGAGACCCAGTACTTC
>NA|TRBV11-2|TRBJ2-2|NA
CASSPRTVTGAGELFF
TGTGCCAGCAGCCCCAGGACAGTGACCGGGGCCGGGGAGCTGTTTTTT